This TCR beta chain came from a study of identical twins. Study observations and caveats: For cord blood, abundant beta clonotypes had fewer insertions, unlike memory repertoires, which showed none.

The CDR3 length is 15 residues. V was cut by 2 bases and J by 0 bases, with 8 bases left in between. Germline V gives CDR1 SGHTA, CDR2 FQGNSA. MiXCR was run by TCRdb on the 5' RACE reads, yielding one entry per CDR3 protein. This sample has some 760,000 distinct CDR3 sequences; about 20% occur once, and the top ten carry around 13%. To note about this clonotype: The antigen remains unidentified.

In addition, the sample was reused for a study of T cells expressing NK-cell markers. That source notes: The sequencing cohort of eight donors included seven HCMV-seropositive individuals and one seronegative individual. In a few donors, these clonotypes also led the CD3+CD56-NKG2C+ fraction.

This chain connects TRBV7-2 to TRBJ2-1; D not certain. Sequencing used PBMCs. This TCR was recovered from a woman between 18 and 29 years old in good health. DNA of the CDR3: TGTGCCAGCAGCTTACAGCCAAGCTCCTACAATGAGCAGTTCTTC. This sequence encodes CASSLQPSSYNEQFF.